Presented here are 31 T cell receptor beta chains from one specimen sequenced in a study of T cells in Graves' hyperthyroidism and ophthalmopathy. The investigators amplified TCR beta CDR3 regions from RNA transcripts. The HTBI primer set drove a first-round RT-PCR of the TCR CDR3. TCRdb called the multiplex PCR reads again in MiXCR, with one record for every CDR3 protein. The sample includes some 600,000 distinct CDR3 sequences, around 13% of them seen just once. Sequenced input: blood. Source of these receptors: a young woman with Graves' hyperthyroidism that later progressed to Graves' ophthalmopathy.

This clonotype was counted ten times or more. The rearrangement joins TRBV10-3 to TRBJ2-7; D is possibly TRBD1 (6 bases). V dropped 6 bases and J dropped 4 bases, with 16 bases sitting between them. The CDR3 runs to 14 residues. Germline V gene lookup returns CDR1 ENHRY and CDR2 SYGVKD. The CDR3 region is CAISDLDSRYEQYF. The CDR3 nucleotides are TGTGCCATCAGCGACCTGGACAGCCGATACGAGCAGTACTTC.

V gene TRBV4-1 combines with J gene TRBJ1-4; D not certain. Germline assignment: CDR1 MGHRA and CDR2 YSYEKL. The CDR3 loop spans 15 amino acids. The V end was cut by 6 bases, the J end by 2 bases, with 13 bases between. The CDR3 region is CASRRGPPTNEKLFF. The DNA of the CDR3 is TGCGCCAGCAGACGAGGTCCCCCCACTAATGAAAAACTGTTTTTT.

This clonotype was picked up many times. The chain carries TRBV11-1 and TRBJ2-1; D may be TRBD1 (6 bases). The CDR3 length is 12 residues. In germline, CDR1 is SGHAT, CDR2 FQDESV (reference sequence). V was shortened by 8 bases and J by 8 bases, with 13 bases between the two germline ends. As DNA, the CDR3 is TGTGCCAGCGTCAACCAGGGGTATGAGCAGTTCTTC. It is translated as CASVNQGYEQFF.

Notes on this clonotype: A much bigger clone sits one base away, suggesting this may be a read error. V and J are TRBV5-1 and TRBJ2-1; TRBD1 matches at 8 bases. From germline, CDR1 is SGHRS and CDR2 YFSETQ. This CDR3 has 16 residues. This CDR3 reads CASSNYAGTGYNEQSF. The CDR3 DNA is TGCGCCAGCAGCAACTACGCCGGGACAGGCTACAATGAGCAGTCCTTC.

This clonotype was seen a handful of times. The chain has TRBV5-1 and TRBJ2-2; 11 positions agree with TRBD2. Germline V lookup: CDR1 SGHRS, CDR2 YFSETQ. V lost 0 bases and J lost 4; bases outside the gene matches: 5. The CDR3 runs 17 residues. CDR3 nucleotides: TGCGCCAGCAGCTTGGTACTAGCGGGAGATGGCACCGGGGAGCTGTTTTTT. Protein: CASSLVLAGDGTGELFF.

The chain recombines TRBV9 with TRBJ2-5; D is undetermined. The CDR3 runs 13 residues. Trimming cost V 1 base and J 4 bases, with 8 bases left between them. The V gene's germline CDR1 is SGDLS and CDR2 YYNGEE. Here the CDR3 DNA reads TGTGCCAGCAGCGTATTCGGGTCAGAGACCCAGTACTTC. The encoded protein is CASSVFGSETQYF.

Details on this clonotype: Given a much more abundant clone one base away, this may be a read error. J is TRBJ1-4 and V is TRBV19; D not resolved. The germline CDR1 and CDR2 sequences are LNHDA and SQIVND (reference sequence). The V gene lost 3 bases and the J gene lost 3 bases, with 11 bases spanning the gap. The CDR3 spans 15 residues. CDR3 protein: CASSIDSGANEKLFF. CDR3 bases: TGTGCCAGTAGTATCGACTCTGGAGCTAATGAAAAACTGTTTTTT.

This rearrangement joins TRBV9 to TRBJ2-1; D gene unclear. This CDR3 has 17 amino acids. Germline V lookup: CDR1 SGDLS, CDR2 YYNGEE. Trimming cost V 0 bases and J 0 bases, with 13 bases left between them. The CDR3 DNA follows: TGTGCCAGCAGCGTAGACCCTCAGCGCCGCTCCTACAATGAGCAGTTCTTC. The encoded protein is CASSVDPQRRSYNEQFF.

In the case of this clonotype: Germline and junction disagree at one end, which may indicate a read error. The chain is built from TRBV7-8 and TRBJ2-3; D may be TRBD2 (6 bases). Germline loops: CDR1 SGHVS, CDR2 FQNEAQ. CDR3 size: 14 residues. CDR3 residues: CGSTPAPSADTQYF. The CDR3 DNA sequence: TGTGGCAGCACCCCAGCACCTAGCGCAGATACGCAGTATTTT.

The genes are TRBV19 and TRBJ2-1; D is unclear. This CDR3 contains 16 residues. V was pared by 6 bases and J by 2 bases, with 17 bases between. In germline, CDR1 is LNHDA, CDR2 SQIVND (reference sequence). The CDR3: CASSLYRAPTYNEQFF. The CDR3 nucleotides read TGTGCCAGTAGCCTCTATCGGGCACCAACCTACAATGAGCAGTTCTTC.

This clonotype came up many times. The V gene is TRBV6-2 or TRBV6-3, the J gene TRBJ1-5; 11 bases are a match to TRBD1. Trimming at V came to 4 bases and at J to 0 bases, leaving 5 bases not matched to a gene. Germline CDR1 MNHEY, CDR2 SVGEGT. This CDR3 is built from 17 residues. CDR3: CASSWTGGPYSNQPQHF. Here the CDR3 DNA reads TGTGCCAGCAGTTGGACAGGGGGCCCCTATAGCAATCAGCCCCAGCATTTT.

The CDR3 DNA is TGTGCCTGGAGTGTATGGGACGCTGACACTGAAGCTTTCTTT. Protein sequence: CAWSVWDADTEAFF. V usage is TRBV30 and J usage is TRBJ1-1, with a tentative D call TRBD1 (5 bases). This CDR3 is built from 14 residues. V was shortened by 0 bases and J by 3 bases, with 11 bases between the two germline ends. Per germline, CDR1 GTSNPN and CDR2 SVGIG (reference sequence).

This clonotype was seen ten or more times. The chain uses TRBV19 and TRBJ1-1, with TRBD1 as a possible D gene (6 bases). Trimming took off 4 bases at V and 5 bases at J, with 20 bases between the two ends. CDR1 and CDR2 from the germline V gene are LNHDA and SQIVND (reference sequence). CDR3 length: 16 amino acids. The CDR3 DNA reads as TGTGCCAGTAGTAAAGAATCCGGAGGGGGTTGGACTGAAGCTTTCTTT. Protein product: CASSKESGGGWTEAFF. The variable domain in full, completed from reference TRBV19 and TRBJ1-1, reads DGGITQSPKYLFRKEGQNVTLSCEQNLNHDAMYWYRQDPGQGLRLIYYSQIVNDFQKGDIAEGYSVSREKKESFPLTVTSAQKNPTAFYLCASSKESGGGWTEAFFGQGTRLTVV.

The sample holds many counts of this clonotype. The chain couples TRBV27 to TRBJ2-1; no firm D call. Trimming shortened V by 2 bases and J by 7 bases, and 12 bases separated the two germline ends. CDR1 MNHEY and CDR2 SMNVEV come from the germline V gene (reference sequence). The CDR3 is 14 amino acids. The CDR3, as DNA: TGTGCCAGCAGTTTAGGAAGCGTTTATAATGAGCAGTTCTTC. Residues: CASSLGSVYNEQFF.

This clonotype was detected ten times or more. The chain couples TRBV24-1 to TRBJ1-4, with TRBD1 as a possible D gene (5 bases). Looked up from germline, CDR1 is KGHDR and CDR2 is SFDVKD. The CDR3 sequence is 15 residues long. V was clipped by 4 bases and J by 8 bases, with 16 bases between them. DNA for the CDR3: TGTGCCACCAGTGACCCCGGGACGGGTGAGGAAAAACTGTTTTTT. Translation gives CATSDPGTGEEKLFF.

In its sample, this clonotype was seen many times. The chain is built from TRBV28 and TRBJ1-2, with D perhaps TRBD1 (6 bases). CDR1 is MDHEN, CDR2 SYDVKM, per germline. With 4 bases removed from V and 4 bases from J, the gap between germline ends came to 16 bases. There are 15 residues in the CDR3. This CDR3 is CASSSHRVKGYGYTF. In nucleotides, the CDR3 is TGTGCCAGCAGTTCCCACAGGGTTAAGGGCTATGGCTACACCTTC.

This clonotype was recorded a few times. The genes are TRBV4-1 and TRBJ2-3, with TRBD2 matching 8 bases. The V and J ends lost 4 bases and 2 bases, in that order; junction bases with no gene match: 5. The germline V gene has CDR1 MGHRA and CDR2 YSYEKL. This CDR3 is built from 15 residues. In DNA form, the CDR3 reads TGCGCCAGCAGCCGAACTAGCGGTGTCACAGATACGCAGTATTTT. It specifies CASSRTSGVTDTQYF.

This clonotype was recorded many times. V usage is TRBV2 and J usage is TRBJ2-3; TRBD2 matches 7 bases. V lost 6 bases and J lost 6; bases outside the gene matches: 6. CDR1 and CDR2 from the germline V gene are SNHLY and FYNNEI. The CDR3 contains 13 residues. In nucleotides, the CDR3 is TGTGCCAGCAGGGGAGGGTCCGCGGATACGCAGTATTTT. It is translated as CASRGGSADTQYF.

This chain links TRBV27 with TRBJ2-7; 9 nucleotides agree with TRBD1. Germline CDR1 reads MNHEY; CDR2 reads SMNVEV (reference sequence). CDR3 length equals 15 residues. The J segment lost 0 bases and the V segment lost 7 bases, leaving 7 bases of the junction unmatched. The CDR3 reads CASTPTTGGSYEQYF. The CDR3 DNA reads as TGTGCCAGCACCCCAACGACAGGGGGCTCCTACGAGCAGTACTTC.

A remark on this clonotype: This sequence may be a read error, since a much larger clone differs from it by one base. The chain combines TRBV5-6 with TRBJ2-6; D gene ambiguous. This CDR3 has 15 residues. The ends were cut back, 5 bases at V and 4 bases at J, with 13 bases in the middle. CDR1 and CDR2 from the germline V gene are SGHDT and YYEEEE. CDR3 amino acids: CASRPDLPGANVLTF. As DNA, the CDR3 is TGTGCCAGCAGGCCAGATCTCCCCGGGGCCAACGTCCTGACTTTC.

This clonotype was recorded at least ten times. The chain combines TRBV20-1 with TRBJ2-7, with D unresolved. This CDR3 region has 13 residues. Germline lookup yields CDR1 DFQATT and CDR2 SNEGSKA (reference sequence). V was pared by 6 bases and J by 6 bases, with 18 bases between. CDR3 region: CSAKVGGEVEQYF. Written as DNA, the CDR3 is TGCAGTGCCAAGGTTGGCGGAGAGGTCGAGCAGTACTTC.

With regard to this clonotype: A much larger clone sits a single nucleotide away, making a read error possible. The chain carries TRBV5-1 and TRBJ1-6; D is perhaps TRBD1 (6 bases). V shed 4 bases and J shed 7 bases, with 21 bases lying between them. The CDR3 loop spans 17 amino acids. Germline CDR1 is SGHRS and CDR2 is YFSETQ. For the CDR3, the DNA is TGCGCCAGCAGCCTCGGATTACCAGGGGTTGTGAATTCACCCCTCCACTTT. Protein product: CASSLGLPGVVNSPLHF.

The V and J genes are TRBV6-1 and TRBJ1-1, with D unresolved. CDR1 and CDR2 from the germline V gene are MNHNS and SASEGT. CDR3 length equals 13 residues. V lost 4 bases and J lost 1, with 7 bases in between. The CDR3 bases are TGTGCCAGCAGTGGGCATCCGAACACTGAAGCTTTCTTT. Translated, it gives CASSGHPNTEAFF.

In this sample, this clonotype turned up many times. V gene TRBV14 combines with J gene TRBJ1-1; the D gene is possibly TRBD1 (5 bases). V lost 1 base to trimming and J lost 4 bases, with 13 bases between them. This CDR3 has 15 residues. CDR1 is SGHDN and CDR2 is FVKESK in the germline V gene. The CDR3 nucleotides are TGTGCCAGCAGCCAAGGGTCGGGCAGGGTCACTGAAGCTTTCTTT. Residues: CASSQGSGRVTEAFF.

The chain combines TRBV25-1 with TRBJ1-2; the D is unclear. The V and J ends lost 5 bases and 6 bases respectively, with 13 bases between them. Germline V gene lookup returns CDR1 MGHDK and CDR2 SYGVNS. There are 13 residues in the CDR3. As DNA, the CDR3 is TGTGCCAGCAGTTCCCCGGGAGGGAATGGCTACACCTTC. As protein: CASSSPGGNGYTF.

This clonotype was observed many times. This rearrangement joins TRBV20-1 to TRBJ2-7; TRBD2 aligns across 8 bases. The germline CDR1 and CDR2 sequences are DFQATT and SNEGSKA (reference sequence). J was trimmed by 7 bases and V by 6 bases; bases with no gene match: 11. The CDR3 consists of 13 residues. In nucleotides, the CDR3 is TGCAGTGCCGTGGGAGCGGGAGTGAGGGAGCAGTACTTC. It codes for CSAVGAGVREQYF.

This clonotype was seen at least ten times. This chain connects TRBV5-1 to TRBJ2-1; D is undetermined. With 0 bases removed from V and 5 bases from J, the gap between germline ends came to 6 bases. Germline CDR1 reads SGHRS; CDR2 reads YFSETQ. This CDR3 is built from 13 residues. CDR3 sequence: CASSLGTNNEQFF. In DNA, the CDR3 is TGCGCCAGCAGCTTGGGGACGAACAATGAGCAGTTCTTC.

The V and J genes are TRBV30 and TRBJ1-6; D possibly corresponds to TRBD1 (5 bases). Trimming pared 0 bases from V and 11 bases from J, leaving 29 bases between. CDR1 and CDR2 (germline): GTSNPN, SVGIG (reference sequence). This CDR3 is built from 19 residues. The DNA of the CDR3 is TGTGCCTGGAGTGTACTATCGTGGACCCCAATATCCCTAGGGGCACCCCTCCACTTT. Amino acids: CAWSVLSWTPISLGAPLHF.

For this clonotype: A much larger clone differs from this one at a single base, so this may be a read error. This chain uses TRBV24-1 with TRBJ1-2; D call uncertain. The germline V gene encodes CDR1 KGHDR and CDR2 SFDVKD. Trimming left V 0 bases short and J 8 bases short, with 9 bases between. CDR3 size: 13 residues. CDR3 sequence (DNA): TGTGCCACCAGTGATTTGGAGGCGGAGGGCTACACCTTC. Protein sequence: CATSDLEAEGYTF.

This clonotype has ten or more counts. The chain recombines TRBV27 with TRBJ2-3; TRBD2 agrees at 11 bases. The germline V gene has CDR1 MNHEY and CDR2 SMNVEV (reference sequence). The CDR3 covers 17 residues. V was pared by 6 bases and J by 4 bases, with 12 bases of the junction left unmatched. In nucleotides, the CDR3 is TGTGCCAGCAGACGCGGGACTAGCGGCACCCTGGCAGATACGCAGTATTTT. It specifies CASRRGTSGTLADTQYF.

This chain connects TRBV28 to TRBJ1-2, with 7 bases aligning to TRBD1. Losses at the gene ends were 6 bases for V and 0 bases for J; bases not matched to a gene: 16. The CDR3 has 18 residues. CDR1 MDHEN and CDR2 SYDVKM come from the germline V gene. The CDR3 here is CASSPTLGQRSANYGYTF. CDR3 sequence (DNA): TGTGCCAGCAGCCCCACCCTGGGACAGCGATCCGCTAACTATGGCTACACCTTC.